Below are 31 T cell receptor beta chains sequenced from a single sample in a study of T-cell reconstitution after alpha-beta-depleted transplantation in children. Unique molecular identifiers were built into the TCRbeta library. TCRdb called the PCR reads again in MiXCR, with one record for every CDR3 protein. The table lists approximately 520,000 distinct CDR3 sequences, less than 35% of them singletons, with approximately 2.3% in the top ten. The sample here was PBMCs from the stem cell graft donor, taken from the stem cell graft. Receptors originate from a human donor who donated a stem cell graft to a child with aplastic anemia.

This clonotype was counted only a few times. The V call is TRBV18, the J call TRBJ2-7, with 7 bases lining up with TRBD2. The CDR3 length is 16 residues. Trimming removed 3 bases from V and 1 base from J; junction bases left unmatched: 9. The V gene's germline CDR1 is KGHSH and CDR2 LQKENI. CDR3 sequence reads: CASSPVASGASYEQYF. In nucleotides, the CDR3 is TGTGCCAGCTCACCGGTTGCGAGCGGGGCATCCTACGAGCAGTACTTC. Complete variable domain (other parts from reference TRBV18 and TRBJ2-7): NAGVMQNPRHLVRRRGQEARLRCSPMKGHSHVYWYRQLPEEGLKFMVYLQKENIIDESGMPKERFSAEFPKEGPSILRIQQVVRGDSAAYFCASSPVASGASYEQYFGPGTRLTVT.

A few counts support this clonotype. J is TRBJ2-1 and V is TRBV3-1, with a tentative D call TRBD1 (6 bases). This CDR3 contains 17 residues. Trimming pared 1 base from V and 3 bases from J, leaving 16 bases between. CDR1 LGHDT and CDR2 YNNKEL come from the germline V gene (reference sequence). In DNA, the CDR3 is TGTGCCAGCAGCCAAGGGTTGGGGCAGGGGATCTACAATGAGCAGTTCTTC. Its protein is CASSQGLGQGIYNEQFF.

The DNA for the CDR3 is TGCGCCAGCAGCCGGACGGTTGGAAACACTGAAGCTTTCTTT. Translation gives CASSRTVGNTEAFF. The V gene is TRBV5-1, the J gene TRBJ1-1; D unresolved. Trimming left V 4 bases short and J 2 bases short, with 12 bases between. The CDR3 length is 14 residues. In germline, CDR1 is SGHRS, CDR2 YFSETQ. Combining the CDR3 with reference TRBV5-1 and TRBJ1-1 gives the whole variable domain KAGVTQTPRYLIKTRGQQVTLSCSPISGHRSVSWYQQTPGQGLQFLFEYFSETQRNKGNFPGRFSGRQFSNSRSEMNVSTLELGDSALYLCASSRTVGNTEAFFGQGTRLTVV.

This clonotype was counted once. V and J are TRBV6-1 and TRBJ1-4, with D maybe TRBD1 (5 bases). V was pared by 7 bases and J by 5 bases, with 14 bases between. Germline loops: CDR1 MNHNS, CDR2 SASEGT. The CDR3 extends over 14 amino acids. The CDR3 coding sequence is TGTGCCAGCACCTCAAGACAGACAAATGAAAAACTGTTTTTT. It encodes CASTSRQTNEKLFF.

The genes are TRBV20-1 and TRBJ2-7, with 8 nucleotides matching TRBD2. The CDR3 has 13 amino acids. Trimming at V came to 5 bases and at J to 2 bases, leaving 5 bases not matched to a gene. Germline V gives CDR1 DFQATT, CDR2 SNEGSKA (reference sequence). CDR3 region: CSARQTSAYEQYF. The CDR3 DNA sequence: TGCAGTGCTCGACAGACTAGCGCCTACGAGCAGTACTTC.

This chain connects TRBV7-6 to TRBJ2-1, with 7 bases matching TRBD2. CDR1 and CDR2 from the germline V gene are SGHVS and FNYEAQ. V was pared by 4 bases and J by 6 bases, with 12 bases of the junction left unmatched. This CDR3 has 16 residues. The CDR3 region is CASSSPRAGASNEQFF. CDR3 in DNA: TGTGCCAGCAGCTCCCCCCGTGCGGGAGCTAGCAATGAGCAGTTCTTC. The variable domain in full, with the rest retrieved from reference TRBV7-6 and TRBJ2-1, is GAGVSQSPRYKVTKRGQDVALRCDPISGHVSLYWYRQALGQGPEFLTYFNYEAQQDKSGLPNDRFSAERPEGSISTLTIQRTEQRDSAMYRCASSSPRAGASNEQFFGPGTRLTVL.

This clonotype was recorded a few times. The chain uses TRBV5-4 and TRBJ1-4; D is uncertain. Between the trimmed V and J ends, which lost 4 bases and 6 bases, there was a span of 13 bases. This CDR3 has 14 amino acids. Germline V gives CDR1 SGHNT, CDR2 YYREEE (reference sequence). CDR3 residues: CASSTGDLDEKLFF. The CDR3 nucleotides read TGTGCCAGCAGCACCGGAGACCTTGATGAAAAACTGTTTTTT.

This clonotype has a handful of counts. This CDR3 reads CASSHRGAYEQYF. For the CDR3, the DNA is TGCGCCAGCAGCCACAGGGGCGCCTACGAGCAGTACTTC. This chain joins TRBV5-1 and TRBJ2-7; 7 bases line up with TRBD1. This CDR3 comprises 13 residues. Trimming removed 4 bases from V and 2 bases from J; junction bases left unmatched: 3. Germline V gene lookup returns CDR1 SGHRS and CDR2 YFSETQ.

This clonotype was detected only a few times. CDR3 nucleotides: TGTGCCAGCAGCGGGGACAGGTCTACTCGAGGTGCACAAGAGACCCAGTACTTC. Translated, it gives CASSGDRSTRGAQETQYF. The chain has TRBV11-2 and TRBJ2-5, with 8 bases that match TRBD1. CDR3 length: 18 amino acids. V trimming: 5 bases; J trimming: 2 bases; junction bases outside the gene matches: 16. Germline CDR1 SGHAT, CDR2 FQNNGV.

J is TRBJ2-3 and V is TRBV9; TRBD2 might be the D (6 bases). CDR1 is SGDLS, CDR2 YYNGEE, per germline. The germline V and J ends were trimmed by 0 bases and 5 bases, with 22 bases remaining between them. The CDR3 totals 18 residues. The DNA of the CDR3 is TGTGCCAGCAGCGTAGCTCCCGGGACTCAAGTAGCACAAGATACGCAGTATTTT. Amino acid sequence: CASSVAPGTQVAQDTQYF.

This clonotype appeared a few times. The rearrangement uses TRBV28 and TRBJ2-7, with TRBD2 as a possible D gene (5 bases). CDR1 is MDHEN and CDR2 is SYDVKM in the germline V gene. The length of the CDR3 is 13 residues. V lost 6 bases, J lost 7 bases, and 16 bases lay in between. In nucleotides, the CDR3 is TGTGCCAGCAGCTCGGGGTCCGTCTGGGAGCAGTACTTC. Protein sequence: CASSSGSVWEQYF.

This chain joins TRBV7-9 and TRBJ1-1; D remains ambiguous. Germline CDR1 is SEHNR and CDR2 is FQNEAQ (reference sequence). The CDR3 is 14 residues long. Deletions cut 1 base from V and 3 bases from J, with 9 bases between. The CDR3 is CASSLVARDTEAFF. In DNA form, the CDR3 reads TGTGCCAGCAGCTTAGTCGCGAGGGACACTGAAGCTTTCTTT. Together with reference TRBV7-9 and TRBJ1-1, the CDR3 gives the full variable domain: DTGVSQNPRHKITKRGQNVTFRCDPISEHNRLYWYRQTLGQGPEFLTYFQNEAQLEKSRLLSDRFSAERPKGSFSTLEIQRTEQGDSAMYLCASSLVARDTEAFFGQGTRLTVV.

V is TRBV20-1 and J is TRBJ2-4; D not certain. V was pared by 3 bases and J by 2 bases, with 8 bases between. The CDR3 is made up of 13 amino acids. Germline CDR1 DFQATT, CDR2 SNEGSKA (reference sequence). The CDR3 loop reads CSARSVSKNIQYF. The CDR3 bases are TGCAGTGCTAGGAGCGTATCCAAAAACATTCAGTACTTC.

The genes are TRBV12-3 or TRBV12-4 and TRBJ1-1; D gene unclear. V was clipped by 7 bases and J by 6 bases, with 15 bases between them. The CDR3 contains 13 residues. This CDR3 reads CASTTGRVAEAFF. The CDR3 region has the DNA TGTGCCAGCACCACTGGGCGGGTGGCTGAAGCTTTCTTT.

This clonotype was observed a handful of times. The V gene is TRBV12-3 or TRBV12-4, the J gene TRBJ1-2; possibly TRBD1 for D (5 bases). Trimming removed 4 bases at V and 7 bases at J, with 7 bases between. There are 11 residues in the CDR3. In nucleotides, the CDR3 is TGTGCCAGCAGTTGGGGCAGTGGCTACACCTTC. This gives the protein CASSWGSGYTF.

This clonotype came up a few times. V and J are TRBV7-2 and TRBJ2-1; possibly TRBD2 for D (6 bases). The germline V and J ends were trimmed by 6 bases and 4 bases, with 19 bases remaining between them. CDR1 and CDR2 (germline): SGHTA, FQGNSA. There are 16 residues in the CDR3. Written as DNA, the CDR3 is TGTGCCAGCAGATCGGCCCGGAGGGGATCGTACAATGAGCAGTTCTTC. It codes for CASRSARRGSYNEQFF.

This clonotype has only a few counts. CDR3 sequence: CASSPRRDREVEQYV. The CDR3 coding sequence is TGTGCCAGCTCACCCAGGAGGGACAGGGAAGTAGAGCAGTACGTC. The chain links TRBV18 to TRBJ2-7; 9 positions agree with TRBD1. Germline CDR1 KGHSH, CDR2 LQKENI. V was pared by 3 bases and J by 7 bases, with 10 bases of the junction left unmatched. CDR3 length: 15 residues.

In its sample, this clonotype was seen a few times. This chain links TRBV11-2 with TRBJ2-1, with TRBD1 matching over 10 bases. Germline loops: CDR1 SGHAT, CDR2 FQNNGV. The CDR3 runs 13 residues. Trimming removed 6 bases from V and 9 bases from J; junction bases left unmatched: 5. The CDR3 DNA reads TGTGCCAGCAGGTCGACAGGGGGCCCTGAGCAGTTCTTC. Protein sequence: CASRSTGGPEQFF.

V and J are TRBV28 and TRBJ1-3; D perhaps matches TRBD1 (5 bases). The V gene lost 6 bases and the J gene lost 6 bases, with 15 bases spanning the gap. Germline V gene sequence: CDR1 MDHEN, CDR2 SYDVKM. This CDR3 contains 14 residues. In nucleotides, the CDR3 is TGTGCCAGCAGCTCCAGGGTAGGGGAAAACACCATATATTTT. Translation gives CASSSRVGENTIYF.

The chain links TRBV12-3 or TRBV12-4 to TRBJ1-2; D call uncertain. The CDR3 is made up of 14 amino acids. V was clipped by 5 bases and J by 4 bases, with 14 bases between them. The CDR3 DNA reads TGTGCCAGCAGTCTTTCAACTGTGGGCTATGGCTACACCTTC. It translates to CASSLSTVGYGYTF.

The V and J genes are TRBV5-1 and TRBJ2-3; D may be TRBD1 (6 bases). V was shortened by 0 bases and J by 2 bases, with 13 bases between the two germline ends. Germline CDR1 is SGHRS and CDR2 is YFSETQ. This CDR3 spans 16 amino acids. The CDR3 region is CASSLDRATSTDTQYF. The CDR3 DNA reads TGCGCCAGCAGCTTGGACAGGGCCACCTCCACAGATACGCAGTATTTT.

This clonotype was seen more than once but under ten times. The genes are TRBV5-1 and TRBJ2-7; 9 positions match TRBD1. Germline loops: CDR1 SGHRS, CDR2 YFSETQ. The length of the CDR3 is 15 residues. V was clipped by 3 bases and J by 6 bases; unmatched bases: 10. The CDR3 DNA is TGCGCCAGCAGCTCCGGGGGACAGGGCAATTCCGAGCAGTACTTC. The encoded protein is CASSSGGQGNSEQYF.

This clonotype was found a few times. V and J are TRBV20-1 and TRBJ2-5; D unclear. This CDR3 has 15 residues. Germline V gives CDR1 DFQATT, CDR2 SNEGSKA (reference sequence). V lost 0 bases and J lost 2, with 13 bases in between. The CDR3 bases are TGCAGTGCTAGAGACGACACCTCGAATCAAGAGACCCAGTACTTC. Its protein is CSARDDTSNQETQYF.

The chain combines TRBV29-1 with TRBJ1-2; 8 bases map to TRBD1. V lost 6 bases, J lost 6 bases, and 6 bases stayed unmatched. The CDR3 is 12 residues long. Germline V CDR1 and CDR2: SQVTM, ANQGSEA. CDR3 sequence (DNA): TGCAGCGTGTCGGACAGGGTTAATGGCTACACCTTC. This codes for CSVSDRVNGYTF.

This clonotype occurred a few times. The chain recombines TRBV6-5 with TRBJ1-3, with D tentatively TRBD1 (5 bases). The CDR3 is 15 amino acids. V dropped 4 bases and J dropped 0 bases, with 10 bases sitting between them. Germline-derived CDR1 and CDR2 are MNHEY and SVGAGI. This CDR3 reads CASSSDGTSGNTIYF. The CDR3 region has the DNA TGTGCCAGCAGTTCGGACGGGACCTCTGGAAACACCATATATTTT.

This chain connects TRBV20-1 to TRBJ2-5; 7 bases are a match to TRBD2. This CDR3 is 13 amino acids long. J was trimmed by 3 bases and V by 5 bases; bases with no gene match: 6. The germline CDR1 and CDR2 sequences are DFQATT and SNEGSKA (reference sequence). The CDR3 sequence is CSALIGGKETQYF. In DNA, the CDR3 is TGCAGTGCTTTAATCGGGGGGAAAGAGACCCAGTACTTC.

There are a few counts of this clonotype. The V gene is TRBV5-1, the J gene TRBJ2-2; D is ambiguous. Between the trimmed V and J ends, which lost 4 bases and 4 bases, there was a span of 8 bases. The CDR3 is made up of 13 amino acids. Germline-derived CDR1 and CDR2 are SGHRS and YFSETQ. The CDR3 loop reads CASSAGGTGELFF. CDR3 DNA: TGCGCCAGCAGCGCCGGTGGCACCGGGGAGCTGTTTTTT.

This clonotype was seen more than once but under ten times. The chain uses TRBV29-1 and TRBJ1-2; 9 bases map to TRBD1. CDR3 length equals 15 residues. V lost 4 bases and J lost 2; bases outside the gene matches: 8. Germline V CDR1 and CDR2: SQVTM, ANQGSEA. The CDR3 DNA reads TGCAGCGTTGGAAATCGGGACAGGGTAAACTATGGCTACACCTTC. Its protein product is CSVGNRDRVNYGYTF.

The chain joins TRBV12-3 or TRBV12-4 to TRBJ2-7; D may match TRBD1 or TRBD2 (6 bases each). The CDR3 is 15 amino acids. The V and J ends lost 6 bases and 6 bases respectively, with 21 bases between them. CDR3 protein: CASSLEGGSITEQYF. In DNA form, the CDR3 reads TGTGCCAGCAGCCTTGAGGGGGGCTCTATAACCGAGCAGTACTTC.

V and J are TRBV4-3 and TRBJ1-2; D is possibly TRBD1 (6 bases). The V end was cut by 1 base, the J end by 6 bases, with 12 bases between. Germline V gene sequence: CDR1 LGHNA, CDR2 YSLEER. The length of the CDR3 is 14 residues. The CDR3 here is CASSQGDRTNGYTF. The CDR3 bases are TGCGCCAGCAGCCAAGGAGACAGGACGAATGGCTACACCTTC.

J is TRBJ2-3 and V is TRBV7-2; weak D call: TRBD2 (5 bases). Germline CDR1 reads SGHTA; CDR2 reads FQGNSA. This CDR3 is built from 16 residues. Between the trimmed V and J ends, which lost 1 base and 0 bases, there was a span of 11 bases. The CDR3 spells CASSLGRWQSTDTQYF. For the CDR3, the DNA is TGTGCCAGCAGCTTAGGGAGGTGGCAAAGCACAGATACGCAGTATTTT.